This T cell receptor beta chain came from a study of monozygotic twins with inflammatory bowel disease (dated by TCRdb to 2018 to 2020). Turning to the overall study: In total, 28 monozygotic twin pairs made up the full study: 19 Danish pairs, all IBD-discordant, plus nine German pairs, of which four were IBD-concordant and five were IBD-discordant. The search for disease-associated traits relied mainly on comparing, within discordant pairs, IBD patients with their genetically identical healthy co-twins. Each individual had, on average, about 151 000 unique TCRalpha sequences and 181 000 unique TCRbeta sequences available for analysis. Paper-wide results and their limitations: Differing immunosuppressive treatments among patients may have added background noise and inter-individual variability to the repertoires. No single strong signal or clonotype linked to IBD turned up in the results, so the idea that one exists was not supported. Concordant and discordant twins showed no difference in repertoire similarity, possibly because of limited statistical power. Fewer clonotypes were shared with other individuals by IBD patients than by healthy twins, most markedly in patients showing signs of disease activity. Different T cell subtypes could not be distinguished in the analysis. IBD patients had lower TCRbeta repertoire diversity, measured by the inverse Simpson index, than their healthy co-twins.

Concerning this clonotype itself: Which antigen it targets is not known.

Libraries were made using 5' RACE. Preparation of each TCR library used approximately 3,200 ng of total RNA. For each sample, cDNA synthesis was carried out in eight separate reactions using SMARTScribe reverse transcriptase. Unique molecular identifiers containing a 6-nucleotide sample barcode were introduced through template switching during cDNA synthesis. Amplification of TCRalpha and TCRbeta cDNA involved two nested PCRs of approximately 16 and 10 cycles, and each PCR was followed by bead purification. Before amplification, the cDNA was both treated with uracil DNA-glycosylase and purified with the QIAquick PCR purification kit. The second PCR added Illumina TruSeq-compatible adapters along with sample-specific barcodes. TapeStation and Qubit were used to check library quality and concentration, and 5 ng of each library went into the pool. Sequencing of the pooled libraries was done on an Illumina HiSeq2500 single-index Rapid Run using custom sequencing primers and 2 x 100 bp reads. The original methods were these. UMI-based consensus assembly with MiGEC version 1.2.6 was used to correct PCR and sequencing errors. MiXCR version 2.1.1 was used for V(D)J alignment, clonotype assembly and CDR3 extraction. To normalise gene usage, clonotype sharing and MAIT/NKT TCR abundance, the top 1000, 10 000 and 20 000 clonotypes in each sample were analysed. Diversity was computed as the inverse Simpson index with the vegan R package after downsampling to 27 000 UMIs. Paired Mann-Whitney U tests on discordant twin pairs were used, with Benjamini-Hochberg multiple-testing correction. Each entry corresponds to one CDR3 protein sequence from reads that TCRdb reprocessed, and DNA is not given. The V and J calls were determined by TCRdb, not by the authors. This sample's records show about 300,000 distinct CDR3 sequences. The ten largest clones add up to approximately 5.9% of the sample.

Taken from the germline V gene, the CDR1 and CDR2 loops are KGHDR and SFDVKD. CDR3 length: 11 amino acids, cysteine to phenylalanine. DNA for this receptor is not on file. From each donor, an approximately 2.3 ml peripheral blood sample was collected into PAXgene tubes and kept at -80 degrees C. Without T cell sorting, total RNA was isolated from whole blood using the PAXgene blood miRNA kit on an automated QIAcube. Peripheral blood from monozygotic twin pairs concordant or discordant for inflammatory bowel disease was subjected to deep TCRalpha and TCRbeta repertoire profiling with unique molecular barcoding. Smoking habits were recorded for all twin pairs, with individuals classified as current, former or never smokers.

The TCR sequence derives from a human donor with ulcerative colitis or Crohn's disease, or a healthy co-twin of an affected twin (not recorded which). The V gene is TRBV24-1 and the J gene is TRBJ1-5. Input material: blood. This receptor carries the CDR3 CATSVGGPQHF.